The sequence of this TCR beta chain was determined in a study of shared clonotypes between healthy human individuals. General study points: Unshared clonotypes carried lower generation probabilities than those common to all four donors.

Of note for this clone: Its antigen is unidentified.

Genomic DNA of each subset was evenly split across several immunoSEQ plates. The repertoire was sequenced with immunoSEQ multiplex PCR; TCRdb's copy has only in-frame clones and lacks some. The data hold about 2 million clones, with less than 95% observed a single time. Deletions cut 2 bases from V and 7 bases from J, with 11 bases between. Germline loops: CDR1 GTSNPN, CDR2 SVGIG (reference sequence). The CDR3 is 12 residues long. Naive CD8 cells lacked CD45RO, underwent positive selection for CCR7 and left out terminally differentiated effector memory CD45RA+ cells. This chain links TRBV30 with TRBJ1-1; D uncertain. The sequence was obtained from a man aged 18 to 30 in good health. The specimen was naive CD8+ T cells sorted from blood. The CDR3 is CAWSFGAGEAFF. Written as DNA, the CDR3 is TGTGCCTGGAGTTTCGGAGCCGGTGAAGCTTTCTTT.